This is a list of T cell receptor beta chains from one sample in a study of shared clonotypes between healthy human individuals. The protocol was immunoSEQ multiplex PCR, while the TCRdb copy is restricted to in-frame clones and leaves out a portion. The table lists roughly 700,000 clones, about 74% of them singletons, with about 1.7% in the top ten. Sequenced input: memory CD4+ T cells sorted from blood. These receptors were obtained from a woman under 40 in good health. Each CDR3 is given with its conserved first and last residue. A D gene is named only where the DNA matches it firmly. Only part of the rows carry a size: once, few, many, or a class if the clone is expanded.

d_call	v_call	cdr3_length	j_call	clone_size	cdr3_nt	cdr3_aa
TRBD1	TRBV28	15	TRBJ2-7	NA	TGTGCCAGCAGTTTATCGGCAGGGGGCTCCTACGAGCAGTACTTC	CASSLSAGGSYEQYF
TRBD2	TRBV28	16	TRBJ2-1	NA	TGTGCCAGCAGAGATGGGAGGAGCGGGAGGTTGAATGAGCAGTTCTTC	CASRDGRSGRLNEQFF
NA	TRBV7-2	17	TRBJ2-3	few	TGTGCCAGCAGCTATAATCTAGCGTTTCTGGAGGGAGATACGCAGTATTTT	CASSYNLAFLEGDTQYF
NA	TRBV28	13	TRBJ2-1	many	TGTGCCAGCAGTTTGATCCAAGGCAATGAGCAGTTCTTC	CASSLIQGNEQFF
NA	TRBV14	14	TRBJ1-4	NA	TGTGCCAGCAGCCAACAGATTACTAATGAAAAACTGTTTTTT	CASSQQITNEKLFF
NA	TRBV14	13	TRBJ2-7	NA	TGTGCCAGCAGCCAACTGGATCGGGCCGAGCAGTACTTC	CASSQLDRAEQYF
NA	TRBV5-1	14	TRBJ2-2	NA	TGCGCCAGCAGCCTCCTAAGGAACACCGGGGAGCTGTTTTTT	CASSLLRNTGELFF
TRBD1	TRBV6-6	15	TRBJ1-1	NA	TGTGCCAGCAGGCCCCCGGGACAGGGAGGCACTGAAGCTTTCTTT	CASRPPGQGGTEAFF
TRBD1	TRBV5-1	15	TRBJ2-2	NA	TGCGCCAGCAGTACAGGGGATCTCAAGGCCGGGGAGCTGTTTTTT	CASSTGDLKAGELFF
NA	TRBV6-1	14	TRBJ2-7	NA	TGTGCCAGCAATGGAGGGGGACAGCGCTACGAGCAGTACTTC	CASNGGGQRYEQYF
NA	TRBV5-1	16	TRBJ1-4	NA	TGCGCCAGCAGCTGGGGGTTGTCCTCAACTAATGAAAAACTGTTTTTT	CASSWGLSSTNEKLFF
NA	TRBV7-2	13	TRBJ2-1	NA	TGTGCCAGCAGCTCCCAGGACAGTAGCGAGCAGTTCTTC	CASSSQDSSEQFF
NA	TRBV5-4	12	TRBJ2-5	NA	TGTGCCAGCAGCTCGAACCAAGAGACCCAGTACTTC	CASSSNQETQYF
NA	TRBV28	15	TRBJ1-2	NA	TGTGCCAGCAGTTTTGGAGACAGGTTAGGCTCTGGCTACACCTTC	CASSFGDRLGSGYTF
NA	TRBV18	13	TRBJ2-5	NA	TGTGCCAGCTCACCCAACGGAGGAGAGACCCAGTACTTC	CASSPNGGETQYF
TRBD1	TRBV7-2	15	TRBJ2-7	few	TGTGCCAGCAGCTTTTCCGGGACAGGGCAGCAGAAGCAGTACTTC	CASSFSGTGQQKQYF
NA	TRBV7-8	14	TRBJ2-2	NA	TGTGCCAGCAGCTTGGGCAGGGAAAGCGGGGAGCTGTTTTTT	CASSLGRESGELFF
TRBD2	TRBV7-8	14	TRBJ2-1	NA	TGTGCCAGCAGCTCCGCTAGCGGGCTGGATGAGCAGTTCTTC	CASSSASGLDEQFF
TRBD1	TRBV5-1	16	TRBJ1-3	NA	TGCGCCAGCAGCCAGCAGGGACAGGGGGCAGGAAACACCATATATTTT	CASSQQGQGAGNTIYF
TRBD2	TRBV2	17	TRBJ2-3	NA	TGTGCCAGCAGTGAAGCGAAACTAGCGGATAGCACAGATACGCAGTATTTT	CASSEAKLADSTDTQYF
NA	TRBV5-1	15	TRBJ1-5	NA	TGCGCCAGCAGCTTGGAAGGAGGGGGCAATCAGCCCCAGCATTTT	CASSLEGGGNQPQHF
NA	TRBV28	13	TRBJ2-2	NA	TGTGCCAGCAGTCGGACAGTTACCGGGGAGCTGTTTTTT	CASSRTVTGELFF
NA	TRBV28	13	TRBJ2-7	NA	TGTGCCATCAGGGGCAGGGCGTCCTACGAGCAGTACTTC	CAIRGRASYEQYF